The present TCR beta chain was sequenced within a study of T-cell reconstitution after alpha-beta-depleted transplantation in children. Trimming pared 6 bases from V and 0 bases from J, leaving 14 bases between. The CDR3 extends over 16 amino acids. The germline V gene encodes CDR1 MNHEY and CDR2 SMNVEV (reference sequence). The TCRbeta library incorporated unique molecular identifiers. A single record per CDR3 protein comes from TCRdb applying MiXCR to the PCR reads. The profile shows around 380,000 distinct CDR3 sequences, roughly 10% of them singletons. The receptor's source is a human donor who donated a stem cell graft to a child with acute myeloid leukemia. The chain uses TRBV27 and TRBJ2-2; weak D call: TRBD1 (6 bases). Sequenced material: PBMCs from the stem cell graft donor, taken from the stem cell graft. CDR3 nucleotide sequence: TGTGCCAGCAGCCGTTCGGACAGCGCGAACACCGGGGAGCTGTTTTTT. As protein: CASSRSDSANTGELFF.